This T cell receptor (beta chain) was captured by sequencing in a study of blood T cell repertoires in COVID-19. About the research overall: COVID-19 samples collected from the United States, Italy and Spain covered acute and convalescent phases. PBMCs, B-cell-depleted T cells, or T cells were the source of the cDNA or gDNA that made up the material.

Under the authors' procedure: Estimation of nucleated cell counts was performed using reference gene primer amplification. TCRdb's copy holds only in-frame clones and misses some; the assay was immunoSEQ multiplex PCR. D and trimming were read from the DNA, whereas the V and J calls and clone size are those reported in that table. The data hold over 600,000 clones, with 80% to 90% observed a single time. The CDR3 totals 16 residues. Looked up from germline, CDR1 is LNHDA and CDR2 is SQIVND (reference sequence). V lost 7 bases, J lost 6 bases, and 22 bases lay in between. This sequence joins TRBV19 and TRBJ1-5, with D perhaps TRBD1 (5 bases). The clonotype originates from a woman aged 18-29 years with acute or convalescent COVID-19. Sequenced sample: peripheral blood. CDR3 in DNA: TGTGCCAGTACCACCCAGGGAGGTCAAGTCTTTCAGCCCCAGCATTTT. It encodes CASTTQGGQVFQPQHF.